This T cell receptor (beta chain) was captured by sequencing in a study of T cell responses to AZD1222 COVID-19 vaccine. Study-level information: Second-dose timings of about 4 or about 12 weeks were pooled.

Only in-frame clones appear in the TCRdb table, and some are missing; sequencing was by immunoSEQ multiplex PCR. Found here are some 180,000 clones, over 80% of them singletons; the top ten hold 10%. In the case of this clone: What it binds is unknown.

Whole-study findings and limits: Recipients of two AZD1222 doses showed rising Spike-specific TCR breadth and depth. It was only a handful of AZD1222 recipients who were seropositive at baseline. Reportedly, nearly half of unique spike TCRs recognized epitopes outside B.1.351/B.1.1.7 mutations.

The CDR3 runs to 15 residues. The ends were cut back, 3 bases at V and 0 bases at J, with 12 bases in the middle. Germline CDR1 and CDR2: SGHRS and YFSETQ. Sequencing used peripheral blood, obtained on day 0 of AZD1222 vaccination. The chain combines TRBV5-1 with TRBJ1-1; D possibly corresponds to TRBD1 (6 bases). This sequence originates from an adult in good health. CDR3 in DNA: TGCGCCAGCAGCTACGGACAGACCATGAACACTGAAGCTTTCTTT. This gives the protein CASSYGQTMNTEAFF. Together with reference TRBV5-1 and TRBJ1-1, the CDR3 gives the full variable domain: KAGVTQTPRYLIKTRGQQVTLSCSPISGHRSVSWYQQTPGQGLQFLFEYFSETQRNKGNFPGRFSGRQFSNSRSEMNVSTLELGDSALYLCASSYGQTMNTEAFFGQGTRLTVV.